The entry below describes one TCR beta chain. The sample belongs to a study of T-cell memory formation after mild COVID-19. TCRdb called the 5' RACE reads again in MiXCR, with one record for every CDR3 protein. The sample lists around 310,000 distinct CDR3 sequences, 15% occurring once. The length of the CDR3 is 12 residues. V lost 5 bases, J lost 10 bases, and 12 bases lay in between. Germline CDR1 reads SGHTA; CDR2 reads FQGTGA. The sequenced sample consisted of PBMCs or a T cell subset sorted from them (not recorded which). The receptor was isolated from a man aged 18-30 years who had mild COVID-19 (a few samples of this study predate the infection). Cell type and time point are not known. The V and J genes are TRBV7-3 and TRBJ2-1; a weak D match, TRBD1 (6 bases). The CDR3, as DNA: TGTGCCAGCAGCGAGGGGGTCGGGGAGCAGTTCTTC. This translates into CASSEGVGEQFF. The full variable domain, its missing parts supplied by reference TRBV7-3 and TRBJ2-1, is GAGVSQTPSNKVTEKGKYVELRCDPISGHTALYWYRQSLGQGPEFLIYFQGTGAADDSGLPNDRFFAVRPEGSVSTLKIQRTERGDSAVYLCASSEGVGEQFFGPGTRLTVL.